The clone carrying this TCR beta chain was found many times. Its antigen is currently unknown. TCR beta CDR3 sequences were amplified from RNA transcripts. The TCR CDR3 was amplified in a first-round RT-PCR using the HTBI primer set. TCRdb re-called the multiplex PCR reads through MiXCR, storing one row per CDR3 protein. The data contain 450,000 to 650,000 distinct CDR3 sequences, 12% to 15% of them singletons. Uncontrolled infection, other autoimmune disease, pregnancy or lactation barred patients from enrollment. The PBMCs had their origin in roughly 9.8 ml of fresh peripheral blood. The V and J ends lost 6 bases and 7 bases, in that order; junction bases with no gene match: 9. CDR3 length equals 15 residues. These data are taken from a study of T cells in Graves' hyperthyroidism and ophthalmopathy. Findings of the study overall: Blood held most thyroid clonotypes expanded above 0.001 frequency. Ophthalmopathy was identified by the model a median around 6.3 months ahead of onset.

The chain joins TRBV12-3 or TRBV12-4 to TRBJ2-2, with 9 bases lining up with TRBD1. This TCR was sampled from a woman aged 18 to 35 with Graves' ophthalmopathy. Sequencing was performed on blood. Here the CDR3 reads CASRGQGELGGELFF. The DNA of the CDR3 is TGTGCCAGCAGGGGACAGGGCGAGTTGGGCGGGGAGCTGTTTTTT.